These T cell receptor beta chains were read from a single sample in a study of blood T cell repertoires in COVID-19. Here immunoSEQ multiplex PCR was the method, and the copy in TCRdb shows in-frame clones only, minus some. The sample carries more than 140,000 clones, more than 65% recorded once. Material: peripheral blood. The receptors stem from a woman aged 45-60 years in a cohort sampled during active or convalescent COVID-19. Both conserved end residues are part of each CDR3. The D gene is left open where the match is weak. The size entry is marked missing in some rows and otherwise reads once, few, many or a size class.

j_call: TRBJ1-5; clone_size: -; d_call: TRBD1; v_call: TRBV30; cdr3_aa: CAWSGQGNQPQHF; cdr3_nt: TGTGCCTGGAGTGGACAGGGAAATCAGCCCCAGCATTTT
j_call: TRBJ2-3; clone_size: -; d_call: TRBD1; v_call: TRBV27; cdr3_aa: CASSRDRGDPSPTDTQYF; cdr3_nt: TGTGCCAGCAGCCGGGACAGGGGCGATCCCTCTCCTACAGATACGCAGTATTTT
j_call: TRBJ2-1; clone_size: -; d_call: -; v_call: TRBV20-1; cdr3_aa: CSAPSANEQFF; cdr3_nt: TGCAGTGCTCCGAGCGCAAATGAGCAGTTCTTC
j_call: TRBJ1-1; clone_size: -; d_call: TRBD1; v_call: TRBV6-5; cdr3_aa: CASSYLYGQGEEAFF; cdr3_nt: TGTGCCAGCAGTTACCTCTACGGACAGGGGGAAGAAGCTTTCTTT
j_call: TRBJ2-2; clone_size: -; d_call: TRBD1; v_call: TRBV7-9; cdr3_aa: CASSRRQGKTSNTGELFF; cdr3_nt: TGTGCCAGCAGCCGCCGACAGGGGAAGACCTCGAACACCGGGGAGCTGTTTTTT
j_call: TRBJ1-1; clone_size: -; d_call: TRBD1; v_call: TRBV5-1; cdr3_aa: CASSLGTVGFTEAFF; cdr3_nt: TGCGCCAGCAGCCTCGGGACAGTTGGTTTTACTGAAGCTTTCTTT
j_call: TRBJ2-5; clone_size: -; d_call: TRBD1; v_call: TRBV3-1/TRBV3-2; cdr3_aa: CASSDRAETQYF; cdr3_nt: TGTGCCAGCAGCGACAGGGCAGAGACCCAGTACTTC
j_call: TRBJ2-7; clone_size: few; d_call: TRBD1; v_call: TRBV7-8; cdr3_aa: CASSPRTGDYEQYF; cdr3_nt: TGTGCCAGCAGCCCGCGGACAGGGGATTACGAGCAGTACTTC
j_call: TRBJ2-5; clone_size: -; d_call: -; v_call: TRBV23-1; cdr3_aa: CASSLGRGQETQYF; cdr3_nt: TGCGCCAGCAGTCTAGGCAGGGGCCAAGAGACCCAGTACTTC
j_call: TRBJ1-5; clone_size: -; d_call: -; v_call: TRBV7-2; cdr3_aa: CASSLVAGSNQPQHF; cdr3_nt: TGTGCCAGCAGCTTAGTAGCAGGGAGCAATCAGCCCCAGCATTTT
j_call: TRBJ1-2; clone_size: -; d_call: TRBD1; v_call: TRBV10-3; cdr3_aa: CAISEPTGGSGYTF; cdr3_nt: TGTGCCATCAGCGAACCCACAGGGGGTAGTGGCTACACCTTC
j_call: TRBJ1-2; clone_size: -; d_call: -; v_call: TRBV9; cdr3_aa: CASSVASSYYGYTF; cdr3_nt: TGTGCCAGCAGCGTAGCTTCCTCTTACTATGGCTACACCTTC
j_call: TRBJ2-2; clone_size: -; d_call: -; v_call: TRBV10-3; cdr3_aa: CAIRPGQTPNTGELFF; cdr3_nt: TGTGCCATCAGGCCAGGGCAGACCCCGAACACCGGGGAGCTGTTTTTT
j_call: TRBJ2-5; clone_size: -; d_call: TRBD2; v_call: TRBV7-9; cdr3_aa: CASSLTSGEQETQYF; cdr3_nt: TGTGCCAGCAGCCTGACTAGCGGGGAACAAGAGACCCAGTACTTC
j_call: TRBJ1-5; clone_size: -; d_call: TRBD1; v_call: TRBV19; cdr3_aa: CASSVTGGQQPQHF; cdr3_nt: TGTGCCAGTAGCGTAACAGGGGGCCAACAGCCCCAGCATTTT
j_call: TRBJ1-2; clone_size: -; d_call: -; v_call: TRBV27; cdr3_aa: CASSLLQGAGYTF; cdr3_nt: TGTGCCAGCAGTTTATTGCAGGGCGCTGGCTACACCTTC
j_call: TRBJ1-5; clone_size: -; d_call: -; v_call: TRBV6-6; cdr3_aa: CASRGEPSNQPQHF; cdr3_nt: TGTGCCAGTCGGGGAGAACCCTCTAATCAGCCCCAGCATTTT
j_call: TRBJ1-5; clone_size: -; d_call: TRBD1; v_call: TRBV18; cdr3_aa: CASSPMGQGAQPQHF; cdr3_nt: TGTGCCAGCTCACCAATGGGACAGGGGGCTCAGCCCCAGCATTTT
j_call: TRBJ2-5; clone_size: -; d_call: TRBD2; v_call: TRBV10-1; cdr3_aa: CASSASGGQETQYF; cdr3_nt: TGCGCCAGCAGTGCCTCGGGGGGACAAGAGACCCAGTACTTC
j_call: TRBJ2-7; clone_size: -; d_call: -; v_call: TRBV7-2; cdr3_aa: CASSLGRAYEQYF; cdr3_nt: TGTGCCAGCAGCTTGGGCAGGGCCTACGAGCAGTACTTC
j_call: TRBJ1-2; clone_size: -; d_call: -; v_call: TRBV2; cdr3_aa: CASSAQGGVGYGYTF; cdr3_nt: TGTGCCAGCAGTGCCCAAGGGGGGGTCGGCTATGGCTACACCTTC
j_call: TRBJ2-1; clone_size: many; d_call: TRBD2; v_call: TRBV11-2; cdr3_aa: CASPGGERYNEQFF; cdr3_nt: TGTGCCTCACCGGGGGGAGAACGCTACAATGAGCAGTTCTTC
j_call: TRBJ1-4; clone_size: few; d_call: -; v_call: TRBV24-1; cdr3_aa: CATSDSGQRTLKLFF; cdr3_nt: TGTGCCACCAGTGACTCAGGACAGCGAACCCTAAAACTGTTTTTT
j_call: TRBJ1-1; clone_size: -; d_call: -; v_call: TRBV7-8; cdr3_aa: CASSRSGTVTEAFF; cdr3_nt: TGTGCCAGCAGCCGGTCTGGGACTGTCACTGAAGCTTTCTTT